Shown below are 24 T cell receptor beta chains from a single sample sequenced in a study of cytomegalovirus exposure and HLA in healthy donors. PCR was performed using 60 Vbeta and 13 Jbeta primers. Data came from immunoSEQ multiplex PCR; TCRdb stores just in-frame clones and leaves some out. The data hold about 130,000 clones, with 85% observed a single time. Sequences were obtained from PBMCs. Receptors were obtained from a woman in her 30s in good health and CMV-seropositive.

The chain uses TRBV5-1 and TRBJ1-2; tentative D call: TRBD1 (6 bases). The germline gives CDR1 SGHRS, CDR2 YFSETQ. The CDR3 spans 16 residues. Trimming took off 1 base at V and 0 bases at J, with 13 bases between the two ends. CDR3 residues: CASSLTGPPANYGYTF. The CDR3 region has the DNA TGCGCCAGCAGCTTGACAGGGCCACCAGCTAACTATGGCTACACCTTC.

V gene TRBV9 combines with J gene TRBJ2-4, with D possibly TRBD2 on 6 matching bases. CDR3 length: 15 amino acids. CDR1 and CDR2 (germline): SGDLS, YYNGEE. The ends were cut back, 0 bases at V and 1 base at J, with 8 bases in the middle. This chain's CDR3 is CASSVAGEAKNIQYF. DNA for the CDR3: TGTGCCAGCAGCGTAGCGGGGGAGGCCAAAAACATTCAGTACTTC.

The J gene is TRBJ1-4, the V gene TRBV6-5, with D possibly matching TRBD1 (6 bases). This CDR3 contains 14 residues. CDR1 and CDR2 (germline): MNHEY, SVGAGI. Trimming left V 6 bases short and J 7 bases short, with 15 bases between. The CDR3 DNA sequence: TGTGCCAGCAGCCCGGGACAATGGGGTGAAAAACTGTTTTTT. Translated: CASSPGQWGEKLFF.

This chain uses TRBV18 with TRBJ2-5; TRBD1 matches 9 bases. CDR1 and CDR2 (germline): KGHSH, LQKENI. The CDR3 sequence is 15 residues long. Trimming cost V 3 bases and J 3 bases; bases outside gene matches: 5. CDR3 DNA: TGTGCCAGCTCACCCGGGACAGGGCTTAAAGAGACCCAGTACTTC. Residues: CASSPGTGLKETQYF.

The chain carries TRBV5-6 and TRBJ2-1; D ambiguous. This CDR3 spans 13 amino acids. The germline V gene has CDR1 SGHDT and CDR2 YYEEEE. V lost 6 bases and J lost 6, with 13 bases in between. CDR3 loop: CASTPKAANEQFF. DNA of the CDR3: TGTGCCAGCACCCCAAAGGCGGCCAATGAGCAGTTCTTC. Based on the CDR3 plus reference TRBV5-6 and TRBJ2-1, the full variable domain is DAGVTQSPTHLIKTRGQQVTLRCSPKSGHDTVSWYQQALGQGPQFIFQYYEEEERQRGNFPDRFSGHQFPNYSSELNVNALLLGDSALYLCASTPKAANEQFFGPGTRLTVL.

CDR3 coding DNA: TGTGCCAGCTCAACCACAGGGGTCAACGAGCAGTACTTC. Translation: CASSTTGVNEQYF. The rearrangement links TRBV18 to TRBJ2-7; TRBD1 agrees at 7 bases. Trimming took 5 bases from V and 5 from J; bases not matched to a gene: 6. CDR3 length equals 13 residues. The V gene's germline CDR1 is KGHSH and CDR2 LQKENI. The full variable domain, its missing parts supplied by reference TRBV18 and TRBJ2-7, is NAGVMQNPRHLVRRRGQEARLRCSPMKGHSHVYWYRQLPEEGLKFMVYLQKENIIDESGMPKERFSAEFPKEGPSILRIQQVVRGDSAAYFCASSTTGVNEQYFGPGTRLTVT.

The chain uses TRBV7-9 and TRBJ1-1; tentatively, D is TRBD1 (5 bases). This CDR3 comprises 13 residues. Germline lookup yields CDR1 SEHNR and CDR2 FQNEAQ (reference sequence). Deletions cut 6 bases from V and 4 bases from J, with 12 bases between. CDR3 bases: TGTGCCAGCAGTTCCAGGGAGGGCACTGAAGCTTTCTTT. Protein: CASSSREGTEAFF.

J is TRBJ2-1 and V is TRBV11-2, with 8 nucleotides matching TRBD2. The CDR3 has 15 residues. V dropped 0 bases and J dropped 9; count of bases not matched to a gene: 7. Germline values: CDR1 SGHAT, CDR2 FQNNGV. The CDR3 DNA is TGTGCCAGCAGCTTAGAGGGGGGACTAGTTGTTGAGCAGTTCTTC. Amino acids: CASSLEGGLVVEQFF. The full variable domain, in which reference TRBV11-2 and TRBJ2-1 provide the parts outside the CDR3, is EAGVAQSPRYKIIEKRQSVAFWCNPISGHATLYWYQQILGQGPKLLIQFQNNGVVDDSQLPKDRFSAERLKGVDSTLKIQPAKLEDSAVYLCASSLEGGLVVEQFFGPGTRLTVL.

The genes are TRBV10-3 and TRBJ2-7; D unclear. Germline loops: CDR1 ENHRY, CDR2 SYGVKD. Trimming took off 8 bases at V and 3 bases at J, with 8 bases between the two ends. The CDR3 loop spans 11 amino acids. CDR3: CAIRTDYEQYF. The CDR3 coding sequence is TGTGCCATCCGCACAGACTACGAGCAGTACTTC.

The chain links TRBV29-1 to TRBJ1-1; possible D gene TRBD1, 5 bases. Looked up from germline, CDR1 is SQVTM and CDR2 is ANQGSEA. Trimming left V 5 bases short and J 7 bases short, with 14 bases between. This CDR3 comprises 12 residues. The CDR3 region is CSVKGTAIEAFF. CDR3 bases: TGCAGCGTTAAAGGGACTGCCATTGAAGCTTTCTTT.

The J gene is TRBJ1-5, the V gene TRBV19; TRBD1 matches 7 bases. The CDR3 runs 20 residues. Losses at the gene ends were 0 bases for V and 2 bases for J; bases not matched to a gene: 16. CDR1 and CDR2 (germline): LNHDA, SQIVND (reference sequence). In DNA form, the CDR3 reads TGTGCCAGTAGTATAGATCAAGGAGGAAGGGGGCGCGGGGGCAATCAGCCCCAGCATTTT. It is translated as CASSIDQGGRGRGGNQPQHF.

The CDR3 coding sequence is TGCAGTCCCGAGTCGGGCTACACCTTC. Encoded protein: CSPESGYTF. The J gene is TRBJ1-2, the V gene TRBV20-1; D uncertain. This CDR3 contains 9 residues. Trimming shortened V by 8 bases and J by 8 bases, and 9 bases separated the two germline ends. CDR1 and CDR2 (germline): DFQATT, SNEGSKA (reference sequence).

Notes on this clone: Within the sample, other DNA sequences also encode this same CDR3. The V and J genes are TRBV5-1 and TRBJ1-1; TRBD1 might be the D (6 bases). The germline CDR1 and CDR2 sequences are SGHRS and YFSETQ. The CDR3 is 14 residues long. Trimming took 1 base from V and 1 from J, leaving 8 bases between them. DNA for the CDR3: TGCGCCAGCAGCTTGCTAGGGGGGAACACTGAAGCTTTCTTT. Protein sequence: CASSLLGGNTEAFF.

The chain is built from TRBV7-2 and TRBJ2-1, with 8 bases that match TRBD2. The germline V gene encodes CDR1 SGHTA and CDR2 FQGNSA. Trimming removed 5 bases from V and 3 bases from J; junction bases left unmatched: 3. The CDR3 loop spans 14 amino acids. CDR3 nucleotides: TGTGCCAGCAGCCCAAGCGGGAGCTACAATGAGCAGTTCTTC. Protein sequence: CASSPSGSYNEQFF.

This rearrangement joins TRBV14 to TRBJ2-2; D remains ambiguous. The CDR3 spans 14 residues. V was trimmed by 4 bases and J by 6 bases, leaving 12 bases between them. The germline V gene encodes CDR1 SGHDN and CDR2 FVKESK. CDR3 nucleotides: TGTGCCAGCAGCCCCCCCGTTTGGCCCGGGGAGCTGTTTTTT. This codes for CASSPPVWPGELFF.

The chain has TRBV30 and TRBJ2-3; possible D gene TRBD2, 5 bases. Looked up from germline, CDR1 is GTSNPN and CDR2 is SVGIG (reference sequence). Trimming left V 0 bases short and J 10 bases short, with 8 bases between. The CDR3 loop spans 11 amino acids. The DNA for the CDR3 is TGTGCCTGGAGTGTAGGAGGCCCGCAGTATTTT. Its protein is CAWSVGGPQYF.

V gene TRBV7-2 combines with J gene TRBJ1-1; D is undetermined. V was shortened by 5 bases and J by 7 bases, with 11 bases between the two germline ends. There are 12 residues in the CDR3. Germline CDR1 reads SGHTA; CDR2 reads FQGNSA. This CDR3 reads CASSLWTSEAFF. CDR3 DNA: TGTGCCAGCAGCCTCTGGACTAGTGAAGCTTTCTTT.

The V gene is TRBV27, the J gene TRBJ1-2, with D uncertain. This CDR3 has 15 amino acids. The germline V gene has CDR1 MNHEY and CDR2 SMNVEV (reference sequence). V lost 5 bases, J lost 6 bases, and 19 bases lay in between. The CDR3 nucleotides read TGTGCCAGCAGTCTCCTACGGGGAGGGAGGGATGGCTACACCTTC. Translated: CASSLLRGGRDGYTF.

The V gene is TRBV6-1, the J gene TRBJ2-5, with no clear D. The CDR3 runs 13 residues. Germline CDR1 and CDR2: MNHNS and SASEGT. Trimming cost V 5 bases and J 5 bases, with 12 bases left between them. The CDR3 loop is CASSRSIEETQYF. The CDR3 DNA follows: TGTGCCAGCAGTCGGAGCATCGAGGAGACCCAGTACTTC.

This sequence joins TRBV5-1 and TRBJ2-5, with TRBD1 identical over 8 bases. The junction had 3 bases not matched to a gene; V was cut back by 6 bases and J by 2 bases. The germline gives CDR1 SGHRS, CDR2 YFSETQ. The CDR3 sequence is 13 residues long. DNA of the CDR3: TGCGCCAGCAACACAGGGGGACAAGAGACCCAGTACTTC. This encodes CASNTGGQETQYF.

In DNA form, the CDR3 reads TGCGCCAGCAGCTTGGCCGGTAGCTTCGGAGAGACCCAGTACTTC. Protein: CASSLAGSFGETQYF. The gene calls are TRBV5-1 and TRBJ2-5; no reliable D call. V was pared by 0 bases and J by 4 bases, with 13 bases between. Germline CDR1 and CDR2: SGHRS and YFSETQ. The CDR3 extends over 15 amino acids.

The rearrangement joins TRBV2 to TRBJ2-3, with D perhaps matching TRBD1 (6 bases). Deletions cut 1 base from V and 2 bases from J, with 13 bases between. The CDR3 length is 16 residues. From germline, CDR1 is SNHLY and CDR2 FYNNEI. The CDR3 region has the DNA TGTGCCAGCAGTGAAGATGGGGGCAGAGACACAGATACGCAGTATTTT. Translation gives CASSEDGGRDTDTQYF.

Written as DNA, the CDR3 is TGTGCCAGCAGTTCGACGACAGCCAATAATGAAAAACTGTTTTTT. Its translation: CASSSTTANNEKLFF. The chain has TRBV28 and TRBJ1-4; D is possibly TRBD1 (5 bases). CDR3 size: 15 residues. CDR1 and CDR2 (germline): MDHEN, SYDVKM. The V end lost 4 bases, the J end lost 4 bases, and 13 bases lay between the germline ends.

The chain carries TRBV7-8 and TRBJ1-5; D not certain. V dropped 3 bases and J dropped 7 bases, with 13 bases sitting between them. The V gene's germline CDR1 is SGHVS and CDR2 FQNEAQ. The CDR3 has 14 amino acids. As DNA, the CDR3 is TGTGCCAGCAGCTTGGTAGGAGGTTTACAGCCCCAGCATTTT. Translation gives CASSLVGGLQPQHF.